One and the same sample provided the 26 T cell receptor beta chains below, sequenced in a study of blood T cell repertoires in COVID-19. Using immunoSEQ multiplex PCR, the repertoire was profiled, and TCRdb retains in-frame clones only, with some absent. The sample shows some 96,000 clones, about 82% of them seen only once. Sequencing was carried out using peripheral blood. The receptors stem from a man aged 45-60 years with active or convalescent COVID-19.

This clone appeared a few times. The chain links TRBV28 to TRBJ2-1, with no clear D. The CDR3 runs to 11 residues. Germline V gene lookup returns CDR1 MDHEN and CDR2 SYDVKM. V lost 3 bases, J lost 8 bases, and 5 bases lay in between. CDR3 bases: TGTGCCAGCAGTTTGAGGTATGAGCAGTTCTTC. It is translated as CASSLRYEQFF.

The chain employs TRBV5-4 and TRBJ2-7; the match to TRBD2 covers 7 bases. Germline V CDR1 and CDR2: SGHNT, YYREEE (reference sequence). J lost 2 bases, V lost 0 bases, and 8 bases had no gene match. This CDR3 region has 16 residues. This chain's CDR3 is CASSLGGGRGTYEQYF. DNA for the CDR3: TGTGCCAGCAGCTTGGGCGGCGGGAGAGGGACCTACGAGCAGTACTTC.

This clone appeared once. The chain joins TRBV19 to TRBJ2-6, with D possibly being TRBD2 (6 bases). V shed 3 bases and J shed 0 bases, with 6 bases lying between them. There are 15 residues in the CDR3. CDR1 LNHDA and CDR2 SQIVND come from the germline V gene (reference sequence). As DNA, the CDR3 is TGTGCCAGTAGTATCGGGGGCTCTGGGGCCAACGTCCTGACTTTC. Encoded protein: CASSIGGSGANVLTF.

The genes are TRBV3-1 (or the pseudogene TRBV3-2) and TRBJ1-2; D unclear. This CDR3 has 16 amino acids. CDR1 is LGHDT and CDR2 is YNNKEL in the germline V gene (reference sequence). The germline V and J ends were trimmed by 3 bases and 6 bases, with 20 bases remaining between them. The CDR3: CASSQSVTARRDGYTF. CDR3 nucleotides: TGTGCCAGCAGCCAGTCCGTAACAGCGAGGAGGGATGGCTACACCTTC.

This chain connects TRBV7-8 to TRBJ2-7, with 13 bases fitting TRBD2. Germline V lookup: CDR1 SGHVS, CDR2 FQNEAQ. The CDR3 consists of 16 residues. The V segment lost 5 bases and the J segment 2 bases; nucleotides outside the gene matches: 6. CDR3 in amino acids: CASSPGLAGTPYEQYF. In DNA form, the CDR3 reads TGTGCCAGCAGCCCGGGACTAGCGGGGACTCCCTACGAGCAGTACTTC.

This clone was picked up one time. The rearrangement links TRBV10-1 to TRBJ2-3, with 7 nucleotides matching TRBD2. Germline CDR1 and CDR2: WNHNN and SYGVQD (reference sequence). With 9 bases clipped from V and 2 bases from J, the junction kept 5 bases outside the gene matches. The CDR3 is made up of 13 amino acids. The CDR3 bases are TGCGCCAGTGCGCTAGCGGCCACAGATACGCAGTATTTT. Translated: CASALAATDTQYF.

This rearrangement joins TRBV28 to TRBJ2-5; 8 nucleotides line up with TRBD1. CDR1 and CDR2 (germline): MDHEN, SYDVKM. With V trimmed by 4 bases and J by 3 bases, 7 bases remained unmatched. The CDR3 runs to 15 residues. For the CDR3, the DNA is TGTGCCAGCAGTTACTCCAGGGGGCGCGAAGAGACCCAGTACTTC. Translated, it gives CASSYSRGREETQYF. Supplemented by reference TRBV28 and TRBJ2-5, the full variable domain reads DVKVTQSSRYLVKRTGEKVFLECVQDMDHENMFWYRQDPGLGLRLIYFSYDVKMKEKGDIPEGYSVSREKKERFSLILESASTNQTSMYLCASSYSRGREETQYFGPGTRLLVL.

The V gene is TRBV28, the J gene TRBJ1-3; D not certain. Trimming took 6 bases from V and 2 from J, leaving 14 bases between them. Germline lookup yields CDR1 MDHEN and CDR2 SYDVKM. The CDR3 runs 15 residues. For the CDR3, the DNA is TGTGCCAGCAGCTCCCCCGCGCTTACTGGAAACACCATATATTTT. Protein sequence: CASSSPALTGNTIYF. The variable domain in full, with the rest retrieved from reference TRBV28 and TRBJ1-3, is DVKVTQSSRYLVKRTGEKVFLECVQDMDHENMFWYRQDPGLGLRLIYFSYDVKMKEKGDIPEGYSVSREKKERFSLILESASTNQTSMYLCASSSPALTGNTIYFGEGSWLTVV.

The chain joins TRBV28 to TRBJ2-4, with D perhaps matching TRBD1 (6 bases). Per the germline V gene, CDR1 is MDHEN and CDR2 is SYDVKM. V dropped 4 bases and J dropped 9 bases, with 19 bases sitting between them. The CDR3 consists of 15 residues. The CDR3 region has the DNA TGTGCCAGCAGTTCAGGGAATAGGGGGTTCGGCATTCAGTACTTC. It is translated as CASSSGNRGFGIQYF.

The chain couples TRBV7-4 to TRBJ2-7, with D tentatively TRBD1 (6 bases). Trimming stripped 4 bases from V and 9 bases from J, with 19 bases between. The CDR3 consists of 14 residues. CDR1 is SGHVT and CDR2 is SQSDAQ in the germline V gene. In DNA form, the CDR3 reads TGTGCCAGCAGCTCTTCAGGGGTACCTCTCCGGCAGTACTTC. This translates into CASSSSGVPLRQYF.

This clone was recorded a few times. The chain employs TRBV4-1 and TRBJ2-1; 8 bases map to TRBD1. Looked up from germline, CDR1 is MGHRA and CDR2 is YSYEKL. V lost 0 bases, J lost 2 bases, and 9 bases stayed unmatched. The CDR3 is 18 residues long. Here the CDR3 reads CASSQETARTGPYNEQFF. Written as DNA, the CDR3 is TGCGCCAGCAGCCAAGAGACCGCCCGGACAGGGCCCTACAATGAGCAGTTCTTC.

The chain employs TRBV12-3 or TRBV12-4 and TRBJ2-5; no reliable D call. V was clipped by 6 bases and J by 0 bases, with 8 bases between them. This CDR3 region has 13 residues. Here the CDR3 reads CASRSRNQETQYF. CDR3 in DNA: TGTGCCAGCAGGTCCAGGAACCAAGAGACCCAGTACTTC.

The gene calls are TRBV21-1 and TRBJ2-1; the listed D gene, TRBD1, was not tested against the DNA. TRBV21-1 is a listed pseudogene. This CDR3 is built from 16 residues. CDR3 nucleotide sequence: TGTGCCAGCAGCAATCCGGACAGGGGGGCATACAATGAGCAGTTCTTC. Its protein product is CASSNPDRGAYNEQFF.

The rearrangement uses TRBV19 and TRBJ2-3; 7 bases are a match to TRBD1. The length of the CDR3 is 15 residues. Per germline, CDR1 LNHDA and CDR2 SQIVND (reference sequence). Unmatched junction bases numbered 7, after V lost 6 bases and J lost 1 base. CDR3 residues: CASSPGQGGTDTQYF. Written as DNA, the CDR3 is TGTGCCAGTAGCCCTGGCCAGGGGGGCACAGATACGCAGTATTTT.

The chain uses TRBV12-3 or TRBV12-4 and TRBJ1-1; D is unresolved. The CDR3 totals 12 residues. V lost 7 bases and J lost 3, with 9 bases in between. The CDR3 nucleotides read TGTGCCAGCACCTTAACACACACTGAAGCTTTCTTT. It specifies CASTLTHTEAFF.

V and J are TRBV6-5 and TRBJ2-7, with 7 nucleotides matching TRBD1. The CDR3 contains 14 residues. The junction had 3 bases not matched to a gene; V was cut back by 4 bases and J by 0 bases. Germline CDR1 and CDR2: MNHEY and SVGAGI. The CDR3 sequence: CASSWTGSSYEQYF. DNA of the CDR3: TGTGCCAGCAGTTGGACAGGTAGCTCCTACGAGCAGTACTTC.

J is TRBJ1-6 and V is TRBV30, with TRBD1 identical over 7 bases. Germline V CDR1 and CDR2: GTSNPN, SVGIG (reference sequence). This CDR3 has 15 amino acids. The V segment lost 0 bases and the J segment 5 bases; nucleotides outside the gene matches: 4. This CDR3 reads CAWSVRQGNNSPLHF. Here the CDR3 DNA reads TGTGCCTGGAGTGTAAGACAGGGAAATAATTCACCCCTCCACTTT.

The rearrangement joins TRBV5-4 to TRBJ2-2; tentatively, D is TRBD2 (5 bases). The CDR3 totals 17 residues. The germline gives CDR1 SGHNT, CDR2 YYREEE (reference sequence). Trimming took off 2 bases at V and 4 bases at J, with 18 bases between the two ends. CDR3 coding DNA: TGTGCCAGCAGCTTTCTCACCCTCGCACGGGGCACCGGGGAGCTGTTTTTT. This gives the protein CASSFLTLARGTGELFF.

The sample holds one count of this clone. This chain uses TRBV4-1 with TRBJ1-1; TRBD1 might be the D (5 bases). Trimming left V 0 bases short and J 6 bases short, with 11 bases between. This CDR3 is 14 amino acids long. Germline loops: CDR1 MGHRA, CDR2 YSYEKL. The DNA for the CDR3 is TGCGCCAGCAGCCAAGACTTCAGGGTATCTGAAGCTTTCTTT. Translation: CASSQDFRVSEAFF.

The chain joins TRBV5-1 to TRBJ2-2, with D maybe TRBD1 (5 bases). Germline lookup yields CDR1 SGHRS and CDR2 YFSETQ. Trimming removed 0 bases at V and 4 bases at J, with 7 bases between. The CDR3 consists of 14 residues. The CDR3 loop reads CASSLGQSTGELFF. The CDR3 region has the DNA TGCGCCAGCAGCTTGGGACAGTCCACCGGGGAGCTGTTTTTT.

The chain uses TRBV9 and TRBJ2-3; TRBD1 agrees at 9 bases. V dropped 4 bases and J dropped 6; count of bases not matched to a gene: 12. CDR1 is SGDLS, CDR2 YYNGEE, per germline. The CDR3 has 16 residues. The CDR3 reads CASSPTGQGLADTQYF. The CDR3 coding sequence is TGTGCCAGCAGCCCGACAGGACAGGGGCTGGCGGATACGCAGTATTTT.

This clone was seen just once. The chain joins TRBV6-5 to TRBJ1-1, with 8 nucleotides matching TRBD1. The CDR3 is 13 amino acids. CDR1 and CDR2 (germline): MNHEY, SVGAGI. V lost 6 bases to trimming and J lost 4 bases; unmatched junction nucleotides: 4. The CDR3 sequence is CASRPTGGTEAFF. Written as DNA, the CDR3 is TGTGCCAGCAGGCCAACAGGGGGCACTGAAGCTTTCTTT.

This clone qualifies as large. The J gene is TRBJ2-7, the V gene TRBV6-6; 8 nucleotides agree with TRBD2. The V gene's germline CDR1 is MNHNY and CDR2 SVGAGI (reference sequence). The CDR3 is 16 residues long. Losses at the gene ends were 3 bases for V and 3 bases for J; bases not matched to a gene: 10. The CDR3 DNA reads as TGTGCCAGCAGTTATGTATTGCGGGAGGAACTCTACGAGCAGTACTTC. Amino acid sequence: CASSYVLREELYEQYF.

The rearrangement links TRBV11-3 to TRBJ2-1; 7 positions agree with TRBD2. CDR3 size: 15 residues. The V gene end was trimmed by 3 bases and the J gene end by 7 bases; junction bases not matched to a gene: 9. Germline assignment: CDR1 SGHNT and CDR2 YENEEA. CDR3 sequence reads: CASSLGGSGPNEQFF. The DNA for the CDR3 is TGTGCCAGCAGCTTGGGGGGGAGCGGGCCTAATGAGCAGTTCTTC.

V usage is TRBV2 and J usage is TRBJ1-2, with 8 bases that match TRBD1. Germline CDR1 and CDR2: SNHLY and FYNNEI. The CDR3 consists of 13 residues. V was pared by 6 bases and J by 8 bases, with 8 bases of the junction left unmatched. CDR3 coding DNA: TGTGCCAGCAGCTCCGGGACAGGTAGCGGCTACACCTTC. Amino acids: CASSSGTGSGYTF. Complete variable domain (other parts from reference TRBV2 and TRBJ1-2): EPEVTQTPSHQVTQMGQEVILRCVPISNHLYFYWYRQILGQKVEFLVSFYNNEISEKSEIFDDQFSVERPDGSNFTLKIRSTKLEDSAMYFCASSSGTGSGYTFGSGTRLTVV.

This CDR3 reads CSASRGSPGTGAHYEQYF. As DNA, the CDR3 is TGCAGTGCTAGTCGGGGATCTCCCGGGACAGGGGCCCACTACGAGCAGTACTTC. The rearrangement uses TRBV20-1 and TRBJ2-7, with TRBD1 matching 10 bases. CDR3 length: 18 residues. V shed 3 bases and J 3 bases; nucleotides not matched to a gene: 17. Germline-derived CDR1 and CDR2 are DFQATT and SNEGSKA (reference sequence).